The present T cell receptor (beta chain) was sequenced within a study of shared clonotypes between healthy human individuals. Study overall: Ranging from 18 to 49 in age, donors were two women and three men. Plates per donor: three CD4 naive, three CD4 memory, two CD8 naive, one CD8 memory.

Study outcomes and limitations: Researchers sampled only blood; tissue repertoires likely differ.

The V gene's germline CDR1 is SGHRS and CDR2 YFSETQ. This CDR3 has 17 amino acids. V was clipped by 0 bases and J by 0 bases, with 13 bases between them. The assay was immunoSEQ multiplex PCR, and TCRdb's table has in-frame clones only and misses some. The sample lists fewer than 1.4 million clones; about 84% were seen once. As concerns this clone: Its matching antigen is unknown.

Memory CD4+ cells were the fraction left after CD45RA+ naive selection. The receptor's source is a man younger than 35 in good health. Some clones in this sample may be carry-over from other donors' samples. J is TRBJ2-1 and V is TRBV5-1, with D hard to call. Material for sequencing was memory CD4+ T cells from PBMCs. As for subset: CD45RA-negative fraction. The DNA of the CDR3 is TGCGCCAGCAGCTTGGGTGTGGGCTACAGCTCCTACAATGAGCAGTTCTTC. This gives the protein CASSLGVGYSSYNEQFF.